This T cell receptor (beta chain) was documented in a study of cytomegalovirus exposure and HLA in healthy donors. Trimming removed 4 bases at V and 6 bases at J, with 20 bases between. Germline values: CDR1 SGDLS, CDR2 YYNGEE. The CDR3 covers 16 residues. As concerns this clone: The antigen is unknown.

Notes on the study in general: Many donors carried some public TCRs, although rarity characterized most TCR sequences. Earlier results showed most TCR beta V segments being productive about 87% or about 30% of the time.

Primers included in the PCR were 60 Vbeta and 13 Jbeta primers. The data were produced by immunoSEQ multiplex PCR, yet TCRdb's version contains in-frame clones alone and is incomplete. Of approximately 190,000 clones in the sample, about 83% are singletons; the top ten hold 6%. Sequencing was done on a sample of PBMCs. The genes are TRBV9 and TRBJ2-1; TRBD1 is a possible D gene (5 bases). This clonotype originated in a woman under 40 in good health and CMV-seropositive. CDR3: CASSSTYPARVNEQFF. The CDR3 nucleotides are TGTGCCAGCAGCTCGACCTACCCGGCCAGGGTCAATGAGCAGTTCTTC.